This TCR beta chain was recovered during a study of cytomegalovirus exposure and HLA in healthy donors. Worth noting for this clone: At one end the junction does not follow the germline gene, possibly because of a read error.

The data were produced by immunoSEQ multiplex PCR, yet TCRdb's version contains in-frame clones alone and is incomplete. This sample has more than 65,000 clones; 95% to 97% occur once, and the top ten carry approximately 1.3%. The CDR3 runs to 15 residues. Looked up from germline, CDR1 is KGHSH and CDR2 is LQKENI. This rearrangement joins TRBV18 to TRBJ1-5; possible D gene TRBD1, 6 bases. The receptor was isolated from a woman between 18 and 29 years old in good health and CMV-seronegative. The sequenced sample was PBMCs. The CDR3 loop reads CACSRTENSNQPQHF. The DNA of the CDR3 is TGTGCCTGCTCGCGGACAGAAAACTCCAATCAGCCCCAGCATTTT.